This is a list of T cell receptor beta chains from one sample in a study of T and B cells in COVID-19 patients. TCRdb itself ran the multiplex PCR reads through MiXCR, one entry per CDR3 protein. The data hold 7,000 or so distinct CDR3 sequences, with approximately 32% observed a single time. The sequenced material came from blood. These receptors originate from a human donor who had recovered from COVID-19. The CDR3 runs from the conserved cysteine through the conserved F or W. Each record gives: D gene, clone size, V gene, J gene, CDR3 protein, CDR3 DNA. A D gene is named only where the DNA matches it firmly. Clone size is given for some rows only: seen once, a few or many times, or a class if the clone is expanded.

>.|medium-sized|TRBV19|TRBJ2-5
CASSIAGLATETQYF
TGTGCCAGTAGTATCGCGGGACTCGCAACAGAGACCCAGTACTTC
>TRBD1|few|TRBV6-2/TRBV6-3|TRBJ2-1
CASSSLPQGARYNEQFF
TGTGCCAGCAGTTCGCTACCCCAGGGGGCGCGATACAATGAGCAGTTCTTC
>.|.|TRBV6-2/TRBV6-3|TRBJ1-3
CASSTGTDPGNTIYF
TGTGCCAGCAGTACCGGGACGGACCCTGGAAACACCATATATTTT
>TRBD1|.|TRBV19|TRBJ1-1
CASSIEDRGGGAFF
TGTGCCAGTAGTATAGAAGACAGGGGGGGGGGAGCTTTCTTT
>.|.|TRBV20-1|TRBJ2-2
CSARDLGASNTGELFF
TGCAGTGCTAGAGACCTGGGGGCCTCGAACACCGGGGAGCTGTTTTTT
>TRBD1|.|TRBV10-3|TRBJ1-6
CAINDRGVDSPLHF
TGTGCCATCAACGACAGGGGAGTAGATTCACCCCTCCACTTT
>.|.|TRBV18|TRBJ1-2
CASSPTGQTGGRDGYTF
TGTGCCAGCTCACCCACAGGGCAGACGGGGGGGCGAGATGGCTACACCTTC
>.|.|TRBV7-6|TRBJ1-5
CASSLERDSNQPQHF
TGTGCCAGCAGCTTAGAAAGGGACAGCAATCAGCCCCAGCATTTT
>TRBD1|.|TRBV6-5|TRBJ2-3
CASSPTGTVSTDTQYF
TGTGCCAGCAGCCCAACCGGGACAGTGAGCACAGATACGCAGTATTTT
>.|.|TRBV6-4|TRBJ1-6
CASSDRENSPLHF
TGTGCCAGCAGTGACAGGGAGAATTCACCCCTCCACTTT
>TRBD2|medium-sized|TRBV6-5|TRBJ2-5
CASRGLERETQYF
TGTGCCAGCAGGGGACTAGAACGAGAGACCCAGTACTTC
>.|.|TRBV10-3|TRBJ2-6
CAISDNSGANVLTF
TGTGCCATCAGTGACAACTCTGGGGCCAACGTCCTGACTTTC
>TRBD1|.|TRBV6-1|TRBJ2-6
CASLDRFLIGANVLTF
TGTGCCAGCCTGGACAGGTTCTTGATCGGGGCCAACGTCCTGACTTTC
>TRBD2|once|TRBV6-6|TRBJ2-2
CATYLRGLAGGITNTGELFF
TGTGCCACCTACCTCCGGGGACTAGCGGGGGGGATCACGAACACCGGGGAGCTGTTTTTT
>.|few|TRBV19|TRBJ1-2
CASSIGAGTYGYTF
TGTGCCAGTAGTATAGGAGCAGGGACCTATGGCTACACCTTC
>TRBD1|few|TRBV19|TRBJ1-5
CASNPIDRGQDQPQHF
TGTGCCAGTAACCCAATAGACAGGGGACAGGATCAGCCCCAGCATTTT